This passage covers 23 T cell receptor beta chains from one sample sequenced in a study of blood T cell repertoires in COVID-19. Produced via immunoSEQ multiplex PCR; TCRdb's table is partial and in-frame only. Altogether 150,000 to 200,000 clones are present, roughly 79% being singletons, with the ten largest covering around 12%. The sample comprised peripheral blood. Receptors were obtained from a woman older than 75 with COVID-19, enrolled during active disease.

V gene TRBV5-1 combines with J gene TRBJ2-7; TRBD1 aligns across 12 bases. In germline, CDR1 is SGHRS, CDR2 YFSETQ. The ends lost 0 bases at V and 7 bases at J; junction bases unmatched: 5. This CDR3 region has 15 residues. The CDR3 here is CASSLEGQGAREQYF. DNA of the CDR3: TGCGCCAGCAGCTTGGAGGGACAGGGGGCGCGGGAGCAGTACTTC. Variable domain in full (rest from reference TRBV5-1 and TRBJ2-7): KAGVTQTPRYLIKTRGQQVTLSCSPISGHRSVSWYQQTPGQGLQFLFEYFSETQRNKGNFPGRFSGRQFSNSRSEMNVSTLELGDSALYLCASSLEGQGAREQYFGPGTRLTVT.

This chain links TRBV28 with TRBJ2-5; TRBD1 matches at 10 bases. Germline CDR1 is MDHEN and CDR2 is SYDVKM. V lost 6 bases, J lost 1 base, and 8 bases stayed unmatched. The CDR3 is 16 residues long. The CDR3 nucleotides read TGTGCCAGCAGCCAGGGACAGGGGATCCTCCAAGAGACCCAGTACTTC. Its translation: CASSQGQGILQETQYF.

The chain has TRBV18 and TRBJ2-7; the match to TRBD2 covers 7 bases. V shed 5 bases and J 3 bases; nucleotides not matched to a gene: 1. Germline assignment: CDR1 KGHSH and CDR2 LQKENI. The CDR3 is made up of 12 amino acids. The CDR3 loop is CASSGTNYEQYF. The CDR3 DNA follows: TGTGCCAGCTCAGGGACTAACTACGAGCAGTACTTC.

The chain uses TRBV12-2 and TRBJ2-5; the listed D gene, TRBD1, was not tested against the DNA. TRBV12-2 constitutes a pseudogene. The CDR3 contains 13 residues. The CDR3 sequence is CAMPWAEQETQYF. CDR3 coding DNA: TGTGCCATGCCATGGGCCGAGCAAGAGACCCAGTACTTC.

The chain has TRBV10-3 and TRBJ2-5, with 10 bases identical to TRBD1. The trim removed 7 bases at V and 2 bases at J, leaving 1 base unmatched. Germline CDR1 is ENHRY and CDR2 is SYGVKD. The CDR3 consists of 13 residues. The CDR3 coding sequence is TGTGCCATCACGGACAGGGGGCAAGAGACCCAGTACTTC. Translated, it gives CAITDRGQETQYF.

The chain joins TRBV7-9 to TRBJ1-5; TRBD1 is a possible D gene (5 bases). The V end lost 4 bases, the J end lost 0 bases, and 13 bases lay between the germline ends. The CDR3 runs 16 residues. CDR1 is SEHNR and CDR2 is FQNEAQ in the germline V gene (reference sequence). This CDR3 is CASSSAGSYSNQPQHF. The CDR3 bases are TGTGCCAGCAGCTCTGCAGGGTCTTATAGCAATCAGCCCCAGCATTTT.

This sequence joins TRBV3-1 (or the pseudogene TRBV3-2) and TRBJ2-5, with unresolved D. This CDR3 contains 13 residues. CDR1 and CDR2 (germline): LGHDT, YNNKEL (reference sequence). Trimming left V 1 base short and J 4 bases short, with 7 bases between. The CDR3 sequence is CASSQVSRETQYF. As DNA, the CDR3 is TGTGCCAGCAGCCAAGTGTCTAGAGAGACCCAGTACTTC.

This clone has more than one count but fewer than ten. The V gene is TRBV24-1, the J gene TRBJ2-7, with D unclear. Germline-derived CDR1 and CDR2 are KGHDR and SFDVKD. V was trimmed by 0 bases and J by 0 bases, leaving 14 bases between them. The CDR3 has 17 amino acids. The CDR3 here is CATSDLLYSTSSYEQYF. DNA for the CDR3: TGTGCCACCAGTGATTTGCTCTACAGTACAAGCTCCTACGAGCAGTACTTC.

V usage is TRBV2 and J usage is TRBJ2-5; 9 bases line up with TRBD2. CDR1 and CDR2 (germline): SNHLY, FYNNEI. The V gene end was trimmed by 4 bases and the J gene end by 6 bases; junction bases not matched to a gene: 15. The CDR3 is 17 amino acids. The CDR3 loop is CASSVFGTSGLGKTQYF. CDR3 bases: TGTGCCAGCAGTGTTTTCGGTACTAGCGGGTTGGGAAAGACCCAGTACTTC.

This clone was found once. This chain links TRBV29-1 with TRBJ1-2; perhaps TRBD1 as D (6 bases). This CDR3 has 13 amino acids. The V gene's germline CDR1 is SQVTM and CDR2 ANQGSEA. Trimming shortened V by 6 bases and J by 8 bases, and 19 bases separated the two germline ends. The chain's CDR3 is CSVPPQGTRGYTF. For the CDR3, the DNA is TGCAGCGTCCCACCCCAGGGGACCCGGGGCTACACCTTC.

Of note for this clone: The same CDR3 also results from other DNA sequences found in this sample. The chain carries TRBV3-1 (or the pseudogene TRBV3-2) and TRBJ2-7; D might be TRBD1 (5 bases). The CDR3 is 12 amino acids. V was cut by 4 bases and J by 3 bases, with 7 bases left in between. From germline, CDR1 is LGHDT and CDR2 YNNKEL (reference sequence). The CDR3 is CASSRQSYEQYF. CDR3 nucleotide sequence: TGTGCCAGCAGCCGACAGAGCTACGAGCAGTACTTC.

The J gene is TRBJ2-5, the V gene TRBV9; 9 bases are a match to TRBD2. Losses at the gene ends were 4 bases for V and 3 bases for J; bases not matched to a gene: 4. This CDR3 has 14 amino acids. Germline V gives CDR1 SGDLS, CDR2 YYNGEE. In DNA, the CDR3 is TGTGCCAGCAGCCCCTTAGCGGGGGAAGAGACCCAGTACTTC. It translates to CASSPLAGEETQYF.

The V and J genes are TRBV4-3 and TRBJ1-1, with D possibly TRBD1 on 6 matching bases. Trimming removed 0 bases at V and 2 bases at J, with 10 bases between. Germline V CDR1 and CDR2: LGHNA, YSLEER. The CDR3 is 15 residues long. The CDR3 coding sequence is TGCGCCAGCAGCCAAGATCCGGACAGAAACACTGAAGCTTTCTTT. The encoded protein is CASSQDPDRNTEAFF.

This clone was observed a few times. The chain carries TRBV5-1 and TRBJ2-5; D is perhaps TRBD2 (5 bases). V was trimmed by 0 bases and J by 3 bases, leaving 6 bases between them. This CDR3 is built from 13 residues. From germline, CDR1 is SGHRS and CDR2 YFSETQ. The CDR3, as DNA: TGCGCCAGCAGCTTGGACGGGAAAGAGACCCAGTACTTC. This codes for CASSLDGKETQYF.

The V call is TRBV2, the J call TRBJ1-2; 7 bases are a match to TRBD1. With 5 bases clipped from V and 5 bases from J, the junction kept 8 bases outside the gene matches. This CDR3 has 14 residues. Germline CDR1 reads SNHLY; CDR2 reads FYNNEI. DNA of the CDR3: TGTGCCAGCAGTTCAACAGGGGCGGAATATGGCTACACCTTC. This codes for CASSSTGAEYGYTF.

The chain joins TRBV6-5 to TRBJ1-5, with 10 bases that match TRBD1. V gave up 6 bases and J gave up 5 bases; unmatched junction bases: 7. Germline V gene sequence: CDR1 MNHEY, CDR2 SVGAGI. This CDR3 region has 15 residues. CDR3 protein: CASSEKGQGYQPQHF. CDR3 nucleotides: TGTGCCAGCAGCGAGAAGGGACAGGGGTATCAGCCCCAGCATTTT.

This chain joins TRBV11-2 and TRBJ2-2; a possible D gene is TRBD2 (6 bases). The CDR3 spans 15 residues. V lost 5 bases, J lost 5 bases, and 15 bases lay in between. Germline V gives CDR1 SGHAT, CDR2 FQNNGV. The CDR3 reads CASSPPLGGTGELFF. In DNA, the CDR3 is TGTGCCAGCAGCCCCCCCTTAGGAGGGACCGGGGAGCTGTTTTTT.

The CDR3 DNA reads as TGTGCCAGCAGCTTGGGTCCAGTGAAAAACATTCAGTACTTC. This sequence encodes CASSLGPVKNIQYF. The chain uses TRBV5-4 and TRBJ2-4; D not certain. There are 14 residues in the CDR3. Per germline, CDR1 SGHNT and CDR2 YYREEE (reference sequence). V gave up 0 bases and J gave up 4 bases, with 8 bases separating them.

A few counts support this clone. The CDR3 spells CASSPRGPTGELFF. The DNA of the CDR3 is TGTGCCAGCAGCCCGCGGGGGCCCACCGGGGAGCTGTTTTTT. The genes are TRBV3-1 (or the pseudogene TRBV3-2) and TRBJ2-2, with a weak D call TRBD2 (7 bases). Germline CDR1 and CDR2: LGHDT and YNNKEL (reference sequence). Trimming cost V 4 bases and J 4 bases, with 10 bases left between them. The CDR3 length is 14 residues.

Here the CDR3 reads CASSLDRADETQYF. CDR3 bases: TGTGCCAGCAGCTTGGACAGGGCCGATGAGACCCAGTACTTC. This rearrangement joins TRBV5-4 to TRBJ2-5; maybe TRBD1 (6 bases). This CDR3 has 14 residues. In germline, CDR1 is SGHNT, CDR2 YYREEE (reference sequence). V was cut by 0 bases and J by 5 bases, with 11 bases left in between.

In its sample, this clone was seen a few times. The rearrangement joins TRBV15 to TRBJ1-4; 9 bases are shared with TRBD1. Trimming at V came to 3 bases and at J to 5 bases, leaving 1 base not matched to a gene. The germline V gene encodes CDR1 LNHNV and CDR2 YYDKDF (reference sequence). The CDR3 consists of 14 residues. The CDR3 DNA reads TGTGCCACCAGCAGGGACAGGGGAAATGAAAAACTGTTTTTT. Its protein is CATSRDRGNEKLFF.

The genes are TRBV7-8 and TRBJ2-1; 8 nucleotides match TRBD1. The CDR3 has 13 amino acids. The germline CDR1 and CDR2 sequences are SGHVS and FQNEAQ. Trimming took 4 bases from V and 10 from J; bases not matched to a gene: 6. The CDR3 region has the DNA TGTGCCAGCAGCTCAGACAGGGGCGGCGAGCAGTTCTTC. The encoded protein is CASSSDRGGEQFF.

The chain uses TRBV24-1 and TRBJ1-2, with 8 bases that match TRBD1. CDR1 and CDR2 (germline): KGHDR, SFDVKD. CDR3 size: 14 residues. V lost 4 bases to trimming and J lost 13 bases; unmatched junction nucleotides: 13. CDR3 protein: CATSDLDRGEFLTF. DNA for the CDR3: TGTGCCACCAGTGACCTCGACAGGGGCGAGTTTCTCACCTTC.